The rows below give T cell receptor beta chains drawn from one sample of a study of T cell responses to AZD1222 COVID-19 vaccine. Generated by immunoSEQ multiplex PCR, the TCRdb table keeps only in-frame clones and is missing some. Counted here are some 120,000 clones, over 75% occurring once; the ten biggest clones make up approximately 7.9%. Sequenced here: peripheral blood, sampled on day 0 of AZD1222 vaccination. These receptors were collected from an adult in good health. Each CDR3 is given with its conserved first and last residue. Fields, in order: CDR3 DNA, CDR3 protein, D gene, clone size, V gene, J gene. D genes are given only for firm matches. Clone size is stated in some rows and not others, as once, few, many or a class when expanded.

TGTGCCAGCTCACCAGGGACTAGCGCATACAATGAGCAGTTCTTC	CASSPGTSAYNEQFF	TRBD2	-	TRBV18	TRBJ2-1
TGTGCCAGCAGACCCCGAAGTAGTCAGCCCCAGCATTTT	CASRPRSSQPQHF	-	-	TRBV28	TRBJ1-5
TGTGCCAGCTCACCTGATAAGCATGGCTACACCTTC	CASSPDKHGYTF	-	once	TRBV18	TRBJ1-2
TGTGCCAGCAGCTTGTATGGGGCTGCGGTCAATGAGCAGTTCTTC	CASSLYGAAVNEQFF	-	once	TRBV5-5	TRBJ2-1
TGCGCCAGCAGCCAGCCGGGACTAGCTAACGGAGAGCAGTACTTC	CASSQPGLANGEQYF	TRBD2	-	TRBV4-1	TRBJ2-7
TGTGCCAGCAGCCTAACGGGGTCCTATAGCAATCAGCCCCAGCATTTT	CASSLTGSYSNQPQHF	-	-	TRBV7-2	TRBJ1-5
TGTGCCAGCAGCCACCGTCGGGACAGGGGGAACAATGAGCAGTTCTTC	CASSHRRDRGNNEQFF	TRBD1	-	TRBV7-9	TRBJ2-1
TGCAGTGCTAGTCGGGGGGCTAGCAATCAGCCCCAGCATTTT	CSASRGASNQPQHF	-	-	TRBV20-1	TRBJ1-5
TGTGCCAGCATCAAACAGGGTTTCTCCTATAATTCACCCCTCCACTTT	CASIKQGFSYNSPLHF	-	-	TRBV28	TRBJ1-6
TGTGCCAGCAGTTACGACAACCGGGGACAAGAGACCCAGTACTTC	CASSYDNRGQETQYF	-	-	TRBV6-5	TRBJ2-5
TGCGCCAGCAGGGGTAGTGAGAATTCACCCCTCCACTTT	CASRGSENSPLHF	-	-	TRBV5-1	TRBJ1-6
TGTGCCAGCAGCCTCGGCACAAAGGGCAATGAGCAGTTCTTC	CASSLGTKGNEQFF	-	-	TRBV7-3	TRBJ2-1
TGTGCCAGTAGTTCCCCGGCCACAGTTCGCGTGTTTTTT	CASSSPATVRVFF	-	-	TRBV19	TRBJ1-4
TGCGCCAGCAGCCTGGGACAGGGCTTTGCCACTGAAGCTTTCTTT	CASSLGQGFATEAFF	TRBD1	-	TRBV5-1	TRBJ1-1
TGTGCCAGCAGTTTCGACGGGAACAATCAGCCCCAGCATTTT	CASSFDGNNQPQHF	-	-	TRBV28	TRBJ1-5
TGCGCCAGCAGCCGTACAGGGTTGTGGGACGAGCAGTACTTC	CASSRTGLWDEQYF	-	-	TRBV5-1	TRBJ2-7
TGTGCCAGCGCAAGGGGGAGAGGAGATACGCAGTATTTT	CASARGRGDTQYF	-	-	TRBV27	TRBJ2-3
TGTGCCAGCAGTTTTGGATGGGGGCTTGATAATTCACCCCTCCACTTT	CASSFGWGLDNSPLHF	-	-	TRBV28	TRBJ1-6
TGTGCCAGCAGTCCTACTAGCGGGAGTATACGCGAGCAGTACTTC	CASSPTSGSIREQYF	TRBD2	-	TRBV28	TRBJ2-7
TGTGCCAGCAGCAACCGGGACAGGGGGCCGAGTGAGCAGTACTTC	CASSNRDRGPSEQYF	TRBD1	-	TRBV13	TRBJ2-7
TGTGCCAGCAGCCCGGGGGAGCGGCACAGGGGCGACGAGCAGTACTTC	CASSPGERHRGDEQYF	-	-	TRBV7-9	TRBJ2-7
TGTGCCAGCAACGACAGGGGTCGAAACACCATATATTTT	CASNDRGRNTIYF	TRBD1	-	TRBV28	TRBJ1-3
TGTGCCAGCAGCTTGGGGGGGACAGGGTCAACCTACGAGCAGTACTTC	CASSLGGTGSTYEQYF	TRBD1	-	TRBV5-4	TRBJ2-7
TGTGCCAGCAGCTTAATCCCTCAAGAGACCCAGTACTTC	CASSLIPQETQYF	-	once	TRBV7-3	TRBJ2-5
TGTGCCAGCAGTTTGGAACCCGGGACTGGGACGTATGGCTACACCTTC	CASSLEPGTGTYGYTF	-	-	TRBV28	TRBJ1-2
TGTGCCAGCAGTTTGGGTAGTCGACAGGGGCTAGGCTACACCTTC	CASSLGSRQGLGYTF	TRBD1	-	TRBV28	TRBJ1-2
TGTGCCAGCAGCCAGGGACAGCGCACAGATACGCAGTATTTT	CASSQGQRTDTQYF	TRBD1	-	TRBV11-3	TRBJ2-3
TGTGCCAGCAGTCCGTGGACAGGGGAGGCTCAGCCCCAGCATTTT	CASSPWTGEAQPQHF	TRBD1	-	TRBV28	TRBJ1-5
TGTGCCAGTAATCCAGCTTGGGGCTACAATGAGCAGTTCTTC	CASNPAWGYNEQFF	-	-	TRBV19	TRBJ2-1
TGCAGCGTTGGGTCGGGAACTAGCACAGATACGCAGTATTTT	CSVGSGTSTDTQYF	-	-	TRBV29-1	TRBJ2-3
TGTGCCAGCAGTGACTCGAAGGGCGGAGGCCCCACCGATACGCAGTATTTT	CASSDSKGGGPTDTQYF	-	-	TRBV6-4	TRBJ2-3
TGCAGCGTCCCGGGTGGAGGGAATCGGCGGGACTCCTACAATGAGCAGTTCTTC	CSVPGGGNRRDSYNEQFF	-	once	TRBV29-1	TRBJ2-1
TGTGCCAGCAGTTTAGGCGGGATAGGGTACGAGCAGTACTTC	CASSLGGIGYEQYF	-	-	TRBV28	TRBJ2-7
TGCGCCAGCGGCTATGGTGGGTCCTCCTACGAGCAGTACTTC	CASGYGGSSYEQYF	-	-	TRBV5-1	TRBJ2-7
TGTGCCAGCAGCGGACAGGGGAGAGCTTTCTTT	CASSGQGRAFF	TRBD1	-	TRBV9	TRBJ1-1
TGTGCCAGCAGTTTTGGGCTAGCGGGAGCTGGGGCCAACGTCCTGACTTTC	CASSFGLAGAGANVLTF	TRBD2	-	TRBV28	TRBJ2-6
TGCGCCAGCAGAACCCGACAGGGAGTCCAAGAGACCCAGTACTTC	CASRTRQGVQETQYF	TRBD1	once	TRBV5-1	TRBJ2-5
TGTGCCAGCAGCTTAGGGCCTAGCGGGAGATTCGGGGAGCTGTTTTTT	CASSLGPSGRFGELFF	TRBD2	-	TRBV13	TRBJ2-2
TGTGCCAGCAGTTTAGAGGGTTTTCAGGGCAAACCCCTCCACTTT	CASSLEGFQGKPLHF	-	-	TRBV28	TRBJ1-6
TGCGCCAGCAGCTTGCCTGGGGGCTCCTATAATTCACCCCTCCACTTT	CASSLPGGSYNSPLHF	-	-	TRBV5-1	TRBJ1-6
TGTGCCAGCAGCTTGGGGGGGAGCACTGAAGCTTTCTTT	CASSLGGSTEAFF	-	-	TRBV7-8	TRBJ1-1
TGTGCCAGCAGCCATAGTACTAGCGCCTACAATGAGCAGTTCTTC	CASSHSTSAYNEQFF	TRBD2	-	TRBV11-2	TRBJ2-1
TGCGCCAGCAGCTTGGTGGGACACCTGAACAATGAGCAGTTCTTC	CASSLVGHLNNEQFF	-	-	TRBV5-1	TRBJ2-1
TGTGCCAGCCTAAAGGACAGGGGGCAAGAGACCCAGTACTTC	CASLKDRGQETQYF	TRBD1	-	TRBV6-5	TRBJ2-5
TGTGCCAGCAATCGGGGAGACTTCTCTGGGGCCAACGTCCTGACTTTC	CASNRGDFSGANVLTF	-	-	TRBV2	TRBJ2-6
TGTGCCAGCAGCTTAGATAAAGGGGGTAAAGGTTCCTCCTACGAGCAGTACTTC	CASSLDKGGKGSSYEQYF	-	few	TRBV7-8	TRBJ2-7
TGCAGTGCTCAACACGGCTACGAGCAGTACTTC	CSAQHGYEQYF	-	-	TRBV20-1	TRBJ2-7
TGCGCCAGCGTCCCGGGACAGTTATTTATGAACACTGAAGCTTTCTTT	CASVPGQLFMNTEAFF	TRBD1	-	TRBV5-1	TRBJ1-1
TGTGCCAGCAGCCAGGGCGGAGGGTTGGGCTCACCCCTCCACTTT	CASSQGGGLGSPLHF	-	-	TRBV3-1/TRBV3-2	TRBJ1-6
TGTGCCAGCAGTGAAACCTTCAATTTGGGACTAGCGGGAGGCGGCGGGTTCTTC	CASSETFNLGLAGGGGFF	TRBD2	-	TRBV6-1	TRBJ2-1
TGTGCCAGCAGCCAACCTAGCGGGGGAAACACCGGGGAGCTGTTTTTT	CASSQPSGGNTGELFF	TRBD2	-	TRBV3-1/TRBV3-2	TRBJ2-2
TGTGCCAGCAGCTTAGTGGTCCTCGGGAAAGATACTAAAAACATTCAGTACTTC	CASSLVVLGKDTKNIQYF	-	-	TRBV11-2	TRBJ2-4
TGTGCCAGCAGTCGGGGTTATCAGCCCCAGCATTTT	CASSRGYQPQHF	-	-	TRBV13	TRBJ1-5
TGTGCCAGCAGTGAGCGAGGGACAGGGGTCCAGCCCCAGCATTTT	CASSERGTGVQPQHF	TRBD1	few	TRBV2	TRBJ1-5
TGTGCCAGTAGTATTGGGACCGCTCAGCCCCAGCATTTT	CASSIGTAQPQHF	-	-	TRBV19	TRBJ1-5
TGCAGCGCCTCCGTAGGCGAGCAGTTCTTC	CSASVGEQFF	-	-	TRBV29-1	TRBJ2-1
TGTGCCAGCAGGGCATATGGAGAACCCTCCGAGCAGTACTTC	CASRAYGEPSEQYF	-	few	TRBV7-2	TRBJ2-7
TGTGCCAGCAGTTTTGGGGACAGGGGGCATCAGCCCCAGCATTTT	CASSFGDRGHQPQHF	TRBD1	-	TRBV28	TRBJ1-5
TGTGCCAGCAGTTACTCAAGGGGGCCAGCTGGAAACACCATATATTTT	CASSYSRGPAGNTIYF	TRBD1	-	TRBV6-5	TRBJ1-3